The clone carrying this T cell receptor (beta chain) appeared a few times. The CDR3 consists of 17 residues. Trimming at V came to 6 bases and at J to 0 bases, leaving 11 bases not matched to a gene. Germline loops: CDR1 SGHRS, CDR2 YFSETQ. The TCR beta library used iRepertoire HTBI primers with Arm-PCR amplification of CDR3. Each CDR3 protein gets one entry after TCRdb re-called the multiplex PCR reads with MiXCR. There are hundreds of thousands of distinct CDR3 sequences in the sample; 16% occur only once, and roughly 25% lies in the top ten. This sample is part of a study of regulatory T cells in long-lasting Graves disease. Documented time point: newly diagnosed GD, antithyroid drugs for less than 3 months. With RNA extracted from PBMCs as input, the TCR library was made. This same sample was also part of a study on T cells in Graves' hyperthyroidism and ophthalmopathy. Per that paper: Diagnosis of hyperthyroidism was new in patients aged 18 to 65, and its duration was under 2 months. Uncontrolled infection, other autoimmune disease, pregnancy or lactation barred patients from enrollment.

This sample comprised peripheral blood mononuclear cells (PBMCs), obtained at new diagnosis, from a patient treated with antithyroid drugs. The TCR was taken from a middle-aged woman with Graves disease. The chain uses TRBV5-1 and TRBJ2-7; 11 bases map to TRBD1. CDR3 loop: CASIRDPGQGDSYEQYF. CDR3 DNA sequence: TGCGCCAGCATACGAGACCCGGGACAGGGGGACTCCTACGAGCAGTACTTC. The variable domain in full, completed from reference TRBV5-1 and TRBJ2-7, reads KAGVTQTPRYLIKTRGQQVTLSCSPISGHRSVSWYQQTPGQGLQFLFEYFSETQRNKGNFPGRFSGRQFSNSRSEMNVSTLELGDSALYLCASIRDPGQGDSYEQYFGPGTRLTVT.